One and the same sample provided the 26 T cell receptor beta chains below, sequenced in a study of shared clonotypes between healthy human individuals. Clones were read by immunoSEQ multiplex PCR, and TCRdb kept only the in-frame ones, dropping some. The data show about 460,000 clones, with approximately 80% seen just once and approximately 12% held by the top ten. The source material was PBMCs. The origin of the receptors is a woman in her thirties or forties in good health. Some clones in this sample may be carry-over from other donors' samples.

Note on this clone: A far bigger clonotype differs at one base, so this is likely a read error. The chain joins TRBV28 to TRBJ2-5; a possible D gene is TRBD2 (5 bases). The last part of the DNA fits TRBJ2-7 better; the J call may be wrong. Germline values: CDR1 MDHEN, CDR2 SYDVKM. The CDR3 runs to 15 residues. The CDR3 DNA reads TGTGCCAGCAGTCGTAGCGAGAGTCTCTCCTACGAGCAGTACTTC. This codes for CASSRSESLSYEQYF.

V is TRBV10-3 and J is TRBJ2-1, with 12 nucleotides matching TRBD2. Germline V gives CDR1 ENHRY, CDR2 SYGVKD. This CDR3 region has 14 residues. The ends lost 8 bases at V and 6 bases at J; junction bases unmatched: 5. The chain's CDR3 is CAISASGRGNEQFF. The CDR3 DNA reads as TGTGCCATCTCCGCTAGCGGGAGGGGCAATGAGCAGTTCTTC.

The V call is TRBV11-2, the J call TRBJ2-5; 8 nucleotides match TRBD1. The CDR3 is 17 residues long. V lost 5 bases and J lost 5; bases outside the gene matches: 16. The germline gives CDR1 SGHAT, CDR2 FQNNGV. The CDR3 protein is CASSQKVRQGINETQYF. The CDR3 nucleotides read TGTGCCAGCAGCCAAAAAGTCCGACAGGGGATAAACGAGACCCAGTACTTC.

The chain links TRBV5-6 to TRBJ2-7, with a tentative D call TRBD2 (5 bases). The V end lost 4 bases, the J end lost 4 bases, and 12 bases lay between the germline ends. This CDR3 contains 13 residues. Germline V gene data show CDR1 as SGHDT and CDR2 as YYEEEE. CDR3 bases: TGTGCCAGCAGCCCGGGATGGAGATACGAGCAGTACTTC. Residues: CASSPGWRYEQYF.

The V call is TRBV7-9, the J call TRBJ2-1, with D perhaps TRBD2 (6 bases). The CDR3 is 15 residues long. Per germline, CDR1 SEHNR and CDR2 FQNEAQ (reference sequence). V was clipped by 6 bases and J by 4 bases, with 16 bases between them. The CDR3, as DNA: TGTGCCAGCAGTCCCCCGGGGGTTTCTTACAATGAGCAGTTCTTC. It yields the protein CASSPPGVSYNEQFF.

The V and J genes are TRBV2 and TRBJ1-2; a possible D gene is TRBD1 (5 bases). CDR3 length equals 14 residues. V lost 8 bases to trimming and J lost 4 bases, with 17 bases between them. Germline V gene sequence: CDR1 SNHLY, CDR2 FYNNEI. This CDR3 is CASRRPTAIYGYTF. CDR3 in DNA: TGTGCCAGCCGGCGACCGACAGCGATCTATGGCTACACCTTC.

V gene TRBV20-1 combines with J gene TRBJ2-4; D is ambiguous. V was clipped by 6 bases and J by 5 bases, with 8 bases between them. Per the germline V gene, CDR1 is DFQATT and CDR2 is SNEGSKA (reference sequence). This CDR3 has 11 residues. In DNA form, the CDR3 reads TGCAGTGCCCGGCTCGAAAACATTCAGTACTTC. Translating gives CSARLENIQYF.

The V gene is TRBV7-9, the J gene TRBJ1-1, with D unclear. Germline CDR1 SEHNR, CDR2 FQNEAQ (reference sequence). The V and J ends lost 7 bases and 1 base respectively, with 10 bases between them. This CDR3 is built from 13 residues. The CDR3 region has the DNA TGTGCCAGCAAGAAGGGATCGAACACTGAAGCTTTCTTT. This codes for CASKKGSNTEAFF. The variable domain in full, with the rest retrieved from reference TRBV7-9 and TRBJ1-1, is DTGVSQNPRHKITKRGQNVTFRCDPISEHNRLYWYRQTLGQGPEFLTYFQNEAQLEKSRLLSDRFSAERPKGSFSTLEIQRTEQGDSAMYLCASKKGSNTEAFFGQGTRLTVV.

Note on this clone: A read error may be the cause here, since a much bigger clone is one base away. This chain joins TRBV29-1 and TRBJ1-3, with TRBD1 identical over 9 bases. In germline, CDR1 is SQVTM, CDR2 ANQGSEA. The CDR3 loop spans 14 amino acids. CDR3 loop: CSVQQGAGGNIIYF. The DNA for the CDR3 is TGCAGCGTACAACAGGGGGCAGGTGGAAACATCATATATTTT. Filled out from reference TRBV29-1 and TRBJ1-3, the complete variable domain reads SAVISQKPSRDICQRGTSLTIQCQVDSQVTMMFWYRQQPGQSLTLIATANQGSEATYESGFVIDKFPISRPNLTFSTLTVSNMSPEDSSIYLCSVQQGAGGNIIYFGEGSWLTVV.

This clone has a single count. The chain carries TRBV7-6 and TRBJ2-3; 10 bases align to TRBD2. The CDR3 is 16 residues long. V dropped 5 bases and J dropped 5; count of bases not matched to a gene: 10. Germline loops: CDR1 SGHVS, CDR2 FNYEAQ. The CDR3 sequence: CASSTTLAGVGDTQYF. In DNA form, the CDR3 reads TGTGCCAGCAGCACAACCCTAGCGGGAGTGGGAGATACGCAGTATTTT.

The chain combines TRBV7-9 with TRBJ1-4, with D maybe TRBD1 (6 bases). Germline V lookup: CDR1 SEHNR, CDR2 FQNEAQ (reference sequence). V was clipped by 1 base and J by 7 bases, with 16 bases between them. CDR3 length: 16 amino acids. The CDR3 loop reads CASSLGDIPFSEKLFF. The CDR3 bases are TGTGCCAGCAGCTTAGGGGACATTCCATTTAGTGAAAAACTGTTTTTT.

The V gene is TRBV15, the J gene TRBJ2-2; 8 positions match TRBD2. Trimming at V came to 1 base and at J to 6 bases, leaving 7 bases not matched to a gene. Looked up from germline, CDR1 is LNHNV and CDR2 is YYDKDF (reference sequence). This CDR3 comprises 16 residues. Here the CDR3 reads CATSRAPGREAGELFF. The CDR3 coding sequence is TGTGCCACCAGCAGAGCCCCGGGGCGGGAGGCCGGGGAGCTGTTTTTT.

This clone is a singleton in its sample. The rearrangement joins TRBV13 to TRBJ1-2; 9 bases fit TRBD1. J was trimmed by 6 bases and V by 5 bases; bases with no gene match: 4. Germline loops: CDR1 PRHDT, CDR2 FYEKMQ (reference sequence). The CDR3 is 13 residues long. Written as DNA, the CDR3 is TGTGCCAGCAGCCCCGGGACAGGGAATGGCTACACCTTC. This sequence encodes CASSPGTGNGYTF.

The chain employs TRBV9 and TRBJ2-2; D call uncertain. This CDR3 region has 13 residues. Germline-derived CDR1 and CDR2 are SGDLS and YYNGEE. Trimming pared 0 bases from V and 4 bases from J, leaving 4 bases between. The chain's CDR3 is CASSVVLTGELFF. The CDR3 coding sequence is TGTGCCAGCAGCGTAGTTCTCACCGGGGAGCTGTTTTTT.

Only a few counts were recorded for this clone. The V and J genes are TRBV11-2 and TRBJ1-1; 7 bases line up with TRBD1. CDR1 and CDR2 from the germline V gene are SGHAT and FQNNGV. The CDR3 is made up of 14 amino acids. The V and J ends lost 3 bases and 1 base, in that order; junction bases with no gene match: 2. DNA of the CDR3: TGTGCCAGCAGCTTCCCAGGGGGGAACACTGAAGCTTTCTTT. Translated, it gives CASSFPGGNTEAFF.

The rearrangement joins TRBV5-1 to TRBJ2-3, with 11 positions matching TRBD1. Losses at the gene ends were 0 bases for V and 6 bases for J; bases not matched to a gene: 6. Germline assignment: CDR1 SGHRS and CDR2 YFSETQ. The CDR3 contains 16 residues. The CDR3 spells CASSLDGTGGADTQYF. The CDR3 coding sequence is TGCGCCAGCAGCTTGGACGGGACAGGGGGGGCCGATACGCAGTATTTT.

On this clone itself: This sample includes further DNA sequences coding for the same CDR3. V is TRBV7-9 and J is TRBJ2-7; possibly TRBD1 for D (5 bases). Trimming pared 5 bases from V and 0 bases from J, leaving 11 bases between. In germline, CDR1 is SEHNR, CDR2 FQNEAQ (reference sequence). The CDR3 extends over 14 amino acids. The CDR3 bases are TGTGCCAGCAGCCCAAGGGGCAACTCCTACGAGCAGTACTTC. Its protein product is CASSPRGNSYEQYF. Full variable domain (remainder filled in from reference TRBV7-9 and TRBJ2-7): DTGVSQNPRHKITKRGQNVTFRCDPISEHNRLYWYRQTLGQGPEFLTYFQNEAQLEKSRLLSDRFSAERPKGSFSTLEIQRTEQGDSAMYLCASSPRGNSYEQYFGPGTRLTVT.

The genes are TRBV6-6 and TRBJ2-1; 10 positions agree with TRBD2. The CDR3 is 16 residues long. The V segment lost 0 bases and the J segment 6 bases; nucleotides outside the gene matches: 5. CDR1 and CDR2 from the germline V gene are MNHNY and SVGAGI (reference sequence). This chain's CDR3 is CASSYSGSGGGNEQFF. The CDR3, as DNA: TGTGCCAGCAGTTACTCGGGCAGCGGGGGGGGCAATGAGCAGTTCTTC.

In regard to this clone: One base away lies a much larger clone, so this may be a sequencing read error. The V gene is TRBV19, the J gene TRBJ2-7; tentative D call: TRBD1 (6 bases). Germline V gene sequence: CDR1 LNHDA, CDR2 SQIVND (reference sequence). This CDR3 has 15 amino acids. In nucleotides, the CDR3 is TGTGCCAGTAGTATCAGGGGAATTTACTCCTACAAGCAGTACTTC. This encodes CASSIRGIYSYKQYF.

CDR3 DNA sequence: TGTGCCAGCAGCCTCCCGAGGGGTGAAGCTTTCTTT. It is translated as CASSLPRGEAFF. The chain links TRBV5-6 to TRBJ1-1; D possibly corresponds to TRBD1 (5 bases). V dropped 4 bases and J dropped 7 bases, with 11 bases sitting between them. CDR1 and CDR2 from the germline V gene are SGHDT and YYEEEE. This CDR3 is built from 12 residues. Full variable domain (missing parts from reference TRBV5-6 and TRBJ1-1): DAGVTQSPTHLIKTRGQQVTLRCSPKSGHDTVSWYQQALGQGPQFIFQYYEEEERQRGNFPDRFSGHQFPNYSSELNVNALLLGDSALYLCASSLPRGEAFFGQGTRLTVV.

The V call is TRBV20-1, the J call TRBJ2-1; D is unresolved. CDR3 length equals 11 residues. In germline, CDR1 is DFQATT, CDR2 SNEGSKA (reference sequence). Trimming cost V 5 bases and J 12 bases, with 14 bases left between them. The CDR3 sequence: CSALFFSWQFF. The CDR3 bases are TGCAGTGCTCTATTTTTTTCGTGGCAGTTCTTC.

The rearrangement uses TRBV28 and TRBJ2-7; 9 nucleotides line up with TRBD1. The CDR3 is made up of 18 amino acids. Trimming removed 5 bases from V and 6 bases from J; junction bases left unmatched: 20. In germline, CDR1 is MDHEN, CDR2 SYDVKM. CDR3 amino acids: CASSTRTGVLTTSGEQYF. The CDR3 DNA sequence: TGTGCCAGCAGTACAAGGACAGGGGTTTTAACAACAAGTGGCGAGCAGTACTTC.

This clone was seen only once. V usage is TRBV5-1 and J usage is TRBJ2-5; tentative D call: TRBD2 (6 bases). Germline CDR1 and CDR2: SGHRS and YFSETQ. V was pared by 4 bases and J by 5 bases, with 15 bases between. This CDR3 has 14 amino acids. CDR3 loop: CASSPSGVGETQYF. DNA of the CDR3: TGCGCCAGCAGCCCCTCGGGAGTTGGGGAGACCCAGTACTTC.

V gene TRBV19 combines with J gene TRBJ2-1; D gene ambiguous. V was cut by 4 bases and J by 3 bases, with 13 bases left in between. The CDR3 totals 15 residues. Germline CDR1 is LNHDA and CDR2 is SQIVND (reference sequence). The CDR3 protein is CASSNGYYDYNEQFF. The CDR3 DNA sequence: TGTGCCAGTAGTAATGGCTATTACGACTACAATGAGCAGTTCTTC.

This clone has just one count. The rearrangement links TRBV15 to TRBJ2-3; the D gene is possibly TRBD2 (6 bases). The V end lost 1 base, the J end lost 2 bases, and 7 bases lay between the germline ends. The CDR3 contains 14 residues. Germline CDR1 LNHNV, CDR2 YYDKDF (reference sequence). CDR3 loop: CATSRGGDTDTQYF. The DNA of the CDR3 is TGTGCCACCAGCAGAGGGGGGGACACAGATACGCAGTATTTT.

This clone was observed once. The J gene is TRBJ2-7, the V gene TRBV7-8; D gene ambiguous. The CDR3 totals 14 residues. Germline V gene sequence: CDR1 SGHVS, CDR2 FQNEAQ. V lost 8 bases to trimming and J lost 2 bases, with 16 bases between them. The CDR3 protein is CASGSLRSTYEQYF. For the CDR3, the DNA is TGTGCCAGCGGCTCTTTGCGGAGTACCTACGAGCAGTACTTC.